This T cell receptor beta chain was observed in a study of blood T cell repertoires in COVID-19. There are 13 residues in the CDR3. Per the germline V gene, CDR1 is SGHAT and CDR2 is FQNNGV. V lost 3 bases and J 6 bases, leaving 9 bases between the germline ends. Some clones are missing from TCRdb's copy, which holds only in-frame ones; the method was immunoSEQ multiplex PCR. The top ten hold roughly a tenth of the sample, which has over 250,000 clones, about 90% seen once. The rearrangement links TRBV11-2 to TRBJ2-1, with unresolved D. The TCR was taken from a woman in her seventies with COVID-19, enrolled during active disease. The source material was peripheral blood. The CDR3 DNA is TGTGCCAGCAGCTTCTCAGGAATCAATGAGCAGTTCTTC. This translates into CASSFSGINEQFF.